The rows below give T cell receptor beta chains drawn from one sample of a study of shared clonotypes between healthy human individuals. Clones were read by immunoSEQ multiplex PCR, and TCRdb kept only the in-frame ones, dropping some. There are under 1,100,000 clones in the sample; around 78% occur only once, and more than 0.55% lies in the top ten. The sequencing input was memory CD4+ T cells from PBMCs. Receptor source: a man aged 18 to 29 in good health. Some clones in this sample may be carry-over from other donors' samples. Both conserved end residues are part of each CDR3. The order of the fields is CDR3 length, V gene, D gene, J gene, clone size, CDR3 protein, CDR3 DNA. A D gene is named only where the DNA matches it firmly. Some rows have no size entry. The others give once, few or many, or a class for an expanded clone.

13	TRBV5-1	-	TRBJ2-1	-	CASSFNLGGEQFF	TGCGCCAGCAGCTTTAATCTCGGGGGAGAGCAGTTCTTC
16	TRBV4-1	-	TRBJ1-4	-	CASSQAWPVTNEKLFF	TGCGCCAGCAGCCAAGCCTGGCCAGTAACTAATGAAAAACTGTTTTTT
13	TRBV5-6	-	TRBJ2-1	-	CASSSARSNEQFF	TGTGCCAGCAGCTCCGCCCGGAGCAATGAGCAGTTCTTC
13	TRBV25-1	-	TRBJ1-4	few	CASSGRANEKLFF	TGTGCCAGCAGTGGGAGGGCTAATGAAAAACTGTTTTTT
19	TRBV10-3	TRBD2	TRBJ2-5	many	CAISESIGILAGTQETQYF	TGTGCCATCAGTGAGTCGATAGGGATACTAGCGGGAACCCAAGAGACCCAGTACTTC
15	TRBV7-9	-	TRBJ1-3	-	CASSLAGLVGNTIYF	TGTGCCAGCAGCTTAGCCGGGCTGGTTGGAAACACCATATATTTT
15	TRBV5-1	-	TRBJ1-6	-	CASSRGVGGNSPLHF	TGCGCCAGCAGCCGAGGGGTAGGAGGAAATTCACCCCTCCACTTT
16	TRBV7-2	-	TRBJ2-1	-	CASSLARPSLGNEQFF	TGTGCCAGCAGCTTAGCGCGTCCTAGTTTGGGCAATGAGCAGTTCTTC
13	TRBV28	-	TRBJ2-1	once	CASSQLWGVEQFF	TGTGCCAGCAGTCAACTTTGGGGGGTTGAGCAGTTCTTC
14	TRBV7-8	-	TRBJ2-1	few	CASSPQGTYNEQFF	TGTGCCAGCAGCCCCCAGGGGACATACAATGAGCAGTTCTTC
17	TRBV28	TRBD1	TRBJ2-7	-	CASSLYRGRGGSYEQYF	TGTGCCAGCAGTTTATACAGGGGGAGAGGAGGTTCCTACGAGCAGTACTTC
13	TRBV7-3	-	TRBJ2-1	-	CASSLAVDSEQFF	TGTGCCAGCAGCTTGGCAGTAGACTCTGAGCAGTTCTTC
13	TRBV10-2	-	TRBJ2-7	-	CAALGAGFYEQYF	TGCGCCGCCCTGGGGGCGGGTTTCTACGAGCAGTACTTC
14	TRBV11-2	TRBD2	TRBJ2-7	-	CASSLSGGINEQYF	TGTGCCAGCAGCTTAAGCGGGGGGATTAACGAGCAGTACTTC
16	TRBV21-1	-	TRBJ2-3	-	CASSEAGGVKLDTQYF	TGTGCCAGCAGCGAAGCAGGGGGCGTAAAGTTAGATACGCAGTATTTT
14	TRBV19	-	TRBJ2-7	-	CASSPSAGSYEQYF	TGTGCCAGTAGCCCCTCGGCAGGGTCCTACGAGCAGTACTTC
20	TRBV5-1	TRBD2	TRBJ2-1	-	CASSWQVSGVGLAGDPEQFF	TGCGCCAGCAGCTGGCAAGTCTCAGGGGTGGGACTAGCGGGCGACCCGGAGCAGTTCTTC
15	TRBV27	TRBD1	TRBJ2-2	-	CASSFETGGRGELFF	TGTGCCAGCAGTTTTGAGACAGGGGGCAGGGGGGAGCTGTTTTTT
15	TRBV2	TRBD1	TRBJ1-2	-	CASSESIGQGYGYTF	TGTGCCAGCAGTGAGTCAATCGGACAGGGCTATGGCTACACCTTC
13	TRBV7-3	TRBD1	TRBJ2-7	few	CASSQDRGREQYF	TGTGCCAGCAGCCAGGACAGGGGGCGCGAGCAGTACTTC
13	TRBV11-2	-	TRBJ2-7	once	CASSLESDAEQYF	TGTGCCAGCAGCTTAGAATCGGATGCCGAGCAGTACTTC
16	TRBV9	-	TRBJ2-1	-	CASSVGLRGLWNEQFF	TGTGCCAGCAGCGTAGGGTTGCGGGGACTCTGGAATGAGCAGTTCTTC
13	TRBV6-4	-	TRBJ1-5	few	CASSGEPGQPQHF	TGTGCCAGCAGTGGTGAACCGGGGCAGCCCCAGCATTTT
17	TRBV30	-	TRBJ1-5	-	CAWSVVSDSQSNQPQHF	TGTGCCTGGAGTGTAGTTTCCGACAGCCAAAGCAATCAGCCCCAGCATTTT
18	TRBV10-1	TRBD1	TRBJ2-1	-	CASSESTGTARPLGEQFF	TGCGCCAGCAGTGAGTCGACGGGGACAGCCAGACCCTTAGGCGAGCAGTTCTTC